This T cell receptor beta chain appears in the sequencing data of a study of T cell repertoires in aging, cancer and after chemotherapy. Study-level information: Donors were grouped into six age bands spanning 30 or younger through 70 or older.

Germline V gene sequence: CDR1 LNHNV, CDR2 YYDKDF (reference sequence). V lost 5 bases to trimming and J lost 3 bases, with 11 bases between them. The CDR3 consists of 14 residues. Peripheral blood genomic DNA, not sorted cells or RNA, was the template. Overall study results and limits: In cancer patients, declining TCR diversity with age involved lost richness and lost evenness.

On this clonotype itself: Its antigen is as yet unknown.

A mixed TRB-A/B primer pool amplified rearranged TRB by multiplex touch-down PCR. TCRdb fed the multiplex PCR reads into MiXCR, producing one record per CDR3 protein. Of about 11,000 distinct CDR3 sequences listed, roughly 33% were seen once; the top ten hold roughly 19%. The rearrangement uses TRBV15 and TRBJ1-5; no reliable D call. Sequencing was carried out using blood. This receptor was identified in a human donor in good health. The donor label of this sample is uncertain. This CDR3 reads CATSPVRYNQPQHF. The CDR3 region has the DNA TGTGCCACCAGCCCTGTTAGGTACAATCAGCCCCAGCATTTT.